The clone carrying this TCR beta chain was seen a single time. The antigen is not known. The data originate from a study of CD8+ T cells in alopecia areata. Extracted RNA was reverse transcribed into cDNA, the sequencing template. Assay: immunoSEQ multiplex PCR; the TCRdb copy retains only in-frame clones and omits some. The table shows some 150,000 clones, with around 82% occurring only once. Germline trimming cut 6 bases from V and 7 bases from J; bases unmatched to any gene: 9. This CDR3 is built from 14 residues. The V gene's germline CDR1 is SNHLY and CDR2 FYNNEI. Study-level results: Scalp clonality and expanded CD8+ clones among the top 100 fell significantly with tofacitinib.

The treatment here: oral pan-JAK inhibitor, 5-10 mg twice daily. This sequence was found in a human donor with alopecia areata. The material was CD8+ T cells sorted from blood, obtained at week 4, from a patient treated with tofacitinib. This rearrangement joins TRBV2 to TRBJ1-1; 9 bases match TRBD1. This CDR3 reads CASRAGTGSGEAFF. The CDR3 DNA sequence: TGTGCCAGCAGAGCCGGGACAGGGAGCGGTGAAGCTTTCTTT.